These 28 T cell receptor beta chains were sequenced from one sample in a study of liver allograft versus peripheral blood T cells. Turning to the study itself: Transplanted-liver T cell receptor repertoires were compared with recipients' peripheral blood repertoires.

In TCRdb, the reads were re-called with MiXCR into one record per CDR3 protein. The table has some 10,000 distinct CDR3 sequences, approximately 18% seen once. The receptors stem from a human patient who had a liver transplant. The T cells may come from the graft donor.

At least ten counts were recorded for this clonotype. V is TRBV18 and J is TRBJ1-4; D remains ambiguous. Trimming removed 0 bases from V and 2 bases from J, with 7 bases in between. The germline CDR1 and CDR2 sequences are KGHSH and LQKENI. The CDR3 is 15 amino acids. The CDR3 DNA is TGTGCCAGCTCACCACCGGGCTCCACTAATGAAAAACTGTTTTTT. It encodes CASSPPGSTNEKLFF.

This clonotype was seen a few times. DNA for the CDR3: TGTGCCAGCACCGGGACAGGGGGCACTGAAGCTTTCTTT. This sequence encodes CASTGTGGTEAFF. The rearrangement uses TRBV11-1 and TRBJ1-1, with 11 nucleotides matching TRBD1. The V gene end was trimmed by 7 bases and the J gene end by 4 bases; junction bases not matched to a gene: 2. The CDR3 runs 13 residues. CDR1 SGHAT and CDR2 FQDESV come from the germline V gene (reference sequence).

There are a few counts of this clonotype. The rearrangement links TRBV6-1 to TRBJ2-7; possibly TRBD2 for D (6 bases). The germline gives CDR1 MNHNS, CDR2 SASEGT. The V gene lost 11 bases and the J gene lost 3 bases, with 20 bases spanning the gap. This CDR3 spans 14 amino acids. In nucleotides, the CDR3 is TGTGCCGGGGCCGGGGGACCGACTTACTACGAGCAGTACTTC. This gives the protein CAGAGGPTYYEQYF.

This clonotype qualifies as medium-sized. The chain joins TRBV27 to TRBJ1-1; D perhaps matches TRBD1 (5 bases). The CDR3 sequence is 15 residues long. Between the trimmed V and J ends, which lost 5 bases and 1 base, there was a span of 14 bases. Germline CDR1 reads MNHEY; CDR2 reads SMNVEV (reference sequence). DNA of the CDR3: TGTGCCAGCAGTCCCCGCAAACAGGAGAACACTGAAGCTTTCTTT. Protein product: CASSPRKQENTEAFF.

This clonotype has ten or more counts. This chain connects TRBV7-9 to TRBJ1-5, with D unclear. The CDR3 runs to 15 residues. Trimming stripped 4 bases from V and 2 bases from J, with 12 bases between. Germline-derived CDR1 and CDR2 are SEHNR and FQNEAQ (reference sequence). CDR3 loop: CASSSAGTGNQPQHF. DNA of the CDR3: TGTGCCAGCAGCTCAGCCGGTACGGGCAATCAGCCCCAGCATTTT. The whole variable domain, filled in from reference TRBV7-9 and TRBJ1-5, reads DTGVSQNPRHKITKRGQNVTFRCDPISEHNRLYWYRQTLGQGPEFLTYFQNEAQLEKSRLLSDRFSAERPKGSFSTLEIQRTEQGDSAMYLCASSSAGTGNQPQHFGDGTRLSIL.

This clonotype was seen a few times. The gene calls are TRBV20-1 and TRBJ1-6, with 8 positions matching TRBD1. Germline V gene data show CDR1 as DFQATT and CDR2 as SNEGSKA (reference sequence). With 0 bases clipped from V and 9 bases from J, the junction kept 4 bases outside the gene matches. The CDR3 is made up of 14 amino acids. The CDR3 reads CSARDVRGLSPLHF. The CDR3 bases are TGCAGTGCTAGAGATGTCAGGGGGCTTTCACCCCTCCACTTT.

This clonotype was seen ten or more times. This rearrangement joins TRBV6-1 to TRBJ1-1; D gene ambiguous. The CDR3 is 13 amino acids. V was clipped by 6 bases and J by 0 bases, with 8 bases between them. Germline V gene lookup returns CDR1 MNHNS and CDR2 SASEGT. The CDR3 reads CASSPEMNTEAFF. The CDR3, as DNA: TGTGCCAGCAGCCCAGAGATGAACACTGAAGCTTTCTTT.

This clonotype was counted many times. The J gene is TRBJ2-7, the V gene TRBV5-6; possibly TRBD1 or TRBD2 for D (5 bases each). CDR1 and CDR2 (germline): SGHDT, YYEEEE. Between the trimmed V and J ends, which lost 1 base and 4 bases, there was a span of 15 bases. The CDR3 is 15 amino acids. The chain's CDR3 is CASSLSGTISYEQYF. CDR3 nucleotides: TGTGCCAGCAGCTTGTCGGGGACCATCTCATACGAGCAGTACTTC.

This chain connects TRBV27 to TRBJ1-5, with D hard to call. The V and J ends lost 9 bases and 9 bases respectively, with 21 bases between them. Germline V gene data show CDR1 as MNHEY and CDR2 as SMNVEV (reference sequence). This CDR3 contains 14 residues. The CDR3: CARPARFPHGPQHF. The CDR3, as DNA: TGTGCCAGACCGGCGAGATTTCCCCATGGGCCCCAGCATTTT.

J is TRBJ1-1 and V is TRBV27, with D tentatively TRBD1 (5 bases). The germline V gene encodes CDR1 MNHEY and CDR2 SMNVEV (reference sequence). V shed 5 bases and J shed 3 bases, with 13 bases lying between them. The CDR3 spans 14 residues. As DNA, the CDR3 is TGTGCCAGCAGTCCTACCCGGGGGGACACTGAAGCTTTCTTT. This codes for CASSPTRGDTEAFF.

This clonotype is termed medium-sized (0.01 to 0.1%). The rearrangement uses TRBV6-1 and TRBJ1-1; 7 bases line up with TRBD1. The ends lost 6 bases at V and 12 bases at J; junction bases unmatched: 7. Germline CDR1 and CDR2: MNHNS and SASEGT. This CDR3 has 11 residues. This CDR3 reads CASRKEQGTFF. The CDR3 coding sequence is TGTGCCAGCAGGAAGGAACAGGGGACTTTCTTT.

Points on this clonotype: This may be a read error: a much more frequent sequence differs by one nucleotide. This rearrangement joins TRBV6-1 to TRBJ1-1; 8 bases align to TRBD1. CDR3 size: 15 residues. CDR1 MNHNS and CDR2 SASEGT come from the germline V gene. CDR3: CASSEGGQGRREAYF. DNA of the CDR3: TGTGCCAGCAGTGAAGGAGGACAGGGTAGGAGGGAAGCTTACTTT.

The V and J genes are TRBV11-1 and TRBJ1-2; 7 positions agree with TRBD1. V was clipped by 5 bases and J by 4 bases; unmatched bases: 4. CDR1 is SGHAT, CDR2 FQDESV, per germline (reference sequence). This CDR3 contains 13 residues. CDR3 DNA: TGTGCCAGCAGCGCGGGACAGAGCTATGGCTACACCTTC. Translated: CASSAGQSYGYTF.

There are a few counts of this clonotype. A much larger clone sits a single nucleotide away, making a read error possible. The genes are TRBV6-5 and TRBJ1-2; 8 positions agree with TRBD1. The germline gives CDR1 MNHEY, CDR2 SVGAGI. The CDR3 is made up of 14 amino acids. CDR3 in amino acids: CASRRTGSGYGNTF. In DNA, the CDR3 is TGTGCCAGCAGGAGGACAGGGAGCGGCTATGGCAACACCTTC.

In its sample, this clonotype ranks as medium-sized. The CDR3 spells CSVTPPTGAINYGYTF. The DNA of the CDR3 is TGCAGCGTTACTCCTCCGACAGGGGCGATTAACTATGGCTACACCTTC. V is TRBV29-1 and J is TRBJ1-2; 8 bases line up with TRBD1. CDR3 length equals 16 residues. The germline CDR1 and CDR2 sequences are SQVTM and ANQGSEA. V was pared by 5 bases and J by 1 base, with 12 bases of the junction left unmatched.

The V call is TRBV20-1, the J call TRBJ1-5; D is uncertain. The CDR3 totals 12 residues. Deletions cut 5 bases from V and 4 bases from J, with 9 bases between. CDR1 is DFQATT, CDR2 SNEGSKA, per germline (reference sequence). The CDR3 loop is CSARQQNQPQHF. CDR3 sequence (DNA): TGCAGTGCTCGCCAGCAGAATCAGCCCCAGCATTTT.

The rearrangement links TRBV12-3 or TRBV12-4 to TRBJ1-2; the D gene is possibly TRBD1 (5 bases). The CDR3 runs to 13 residues. The ends were cut back, 0 bases at V and 8 bases at J, with 10 bases in the middle. For the CDR3, the DNA is TGTGCCAGCAGTTTAGCGGTCCAGGGAGGCTACACCTTC. Its protein product is CASSLAVQGGYTF.

By share, this clonotype ranks as medium-sized. The chain employs TRBV6-5 and TRBJ1-6, with TRBD1 identical over 10 bases. The CDR3 consists of 14 residues. Germline loops: CDR1 MNHEY, CDR2 SVGAGI. Germline trimming cut 6 bases from V and 8 bases from J; bases unmatched to any gene: 4. The CDR3 is CASRTGTGDSPLHF. The CDR3 nucleotides are TGTGCCAGCAGAACCGGGACAGGGGATTCACCCCTCCACTTT.

This clonotype is labeled medium-sized. The V and J genes are TRBV27 and TRBJ1-6; D gene ambiguous. Between the trimmed V and J ends, which lost 6 bases and 0 bases, there was a span of 9 bases. This CDR3 is built from 15 residues. CDR1 and CDR2 from the germline V gene are MNHEY and SMNVEV (reference sequence). For the CDR3, the DNA is TGTGCCAGCAGGAGGGCGAGCTCCTATAATTCACCCCTCCACTTT. It codes for CASRRASSYNSPLHF.

Ten or more counts support this clonotype. The V and J genes are TRBV11-2 and TRBJ1-1, with D unclear. Germline CDR1 reads SGHAT; CDR2 reads FQNNGV. CDR3 size: 12 residues. The V end was cut by 1 base, the J end by 5 bases, with 5 bases between. This CDR3 is CASSLARTEAFF. CDR3 nucleotides: TGTGCCAGCAGCTTAGCCAGGACTGAAGCTTTCTTT.

This clonotype has ten or more counts. V and J are TRBV15 and TRBJ1-2; 9 nucleotides agree with TRBD1. The CDR3 covers 15 residues. Per germline, CDR1 LNHNV and CDR2 YYDKDF (reference sequence). The junction had 7 bases not matched to a gene; V was cut back by 0 bases and J by 8 bases. In DNA, the CDR3 is TGTGCCACCAGCAGAGACCCTACAGGGGGCGGGGGCTACACCTTC. Its protein product is CATSRDPTGGGGYTF.

On this clonotype itself: This sequence may be a read error, since a much larger clone differs from it by one base. The chain carries TRBV19 and TRBJ2-6; unclear D gene. Germline values: CDR1 LNHDA, CDR2 SQIVND (reference sequence). This CDR3 is built from 15 residues. CDR3 sequence: CASSAYSSEANVLTF. CDR3 sequence (DNA): TGTGCCAGTAGTGCCTACAGCTCTGAGGCCAACGTCCTGACTTTC.

This clonotype was counted at least ten times. This rearrangement joins TRBV5-6 to TRBJ1-5, with 7 bases identical to TRBD1. The CDR3 is 17 residues long. Germline CDR1 is SGHDT and CDR2 is YYEEEE. V lost 4 bases and J lost 0; bases outside the gene matches: 10. The CDR3 loop is CASSQGTEHYSNQPQHF. The CDR3 DNA sequence: TGTGCCAGCAGCCAAGGGACAGAGCATTATAGCAATCAGCCCCAGCATTTT.

This clonotype was counted a few times. The chain links TRBV12-3 or TRBV12-4 to TRBJ2-7; 8 nucleotides align to TRBD2. This CDR3 has 14 residues. The junction had 4 bases not matched to a gene; V was cut back by 6 bases and J by 0 bases. The chain's CDR3 is CASRPSGSSYEQYF. The CDR3 coding sequence is TGTGCCAGCAGACCCAGCGGGAGCTCCTACGAGCAGTACTTC.

This clonotype was seen a few times. The genes are TRBV12-3 or TRBV12-4 and TRBJ1-1, with TRBD1 as a possible D gene (6 bases). The CDR3 loop spans 14 amino acids. V was shortened by 3 bases and J by 4 bases, with 12 bases between the two germline ends. Here the CDR3 DNA reads TGTGCCAGCAGTTTTCGGGGGGCGCGCACTGAAGCTTTCTTT. Its protein product is CASSFRGARTEAFF.

This clonotype is medium-sized (0.01 to 0.1%) within its sample. The chain joins TRBV18 to TRBJ2-7; maybe TRBD2 (7 bases). The germline V gene encodes CDR1 KGHSH and CDR2 LQKENI. This CDR3 is 16 amino acids long. Trimming took off 3 bases at V and 3 bases at J, with 18 bases between the two ends. CDR3 protein: CASSPASGGGVYEQYF. The CDR3 coding sequence is TGTGCCAGCTCACCTGCCTCGGGCGGGGGCGTCTACGAGCAGTACTTC.

By sample fraction, this clonotype is medium-sized. The rearrangement uses TRBV29-1 and TRBJ1-1; D remains unclear. Germline V lookup: CDR1 SQVTM, CDR2 ANQGSEA. The length of the CDR3 is 10 residues. With 4 bases removed from V and 3 bases from J, the gap between germline ends came to 3 bases. The CDR3 sequence: CSVGDTEAFF. The CDR3 nucleotides are TGCAGCGTTGGAGACACTGAAGCTTTCTTT.

This chain links TRBV7-2 with TRBJ1-1; 10 nucleotides match TRBD1. CDR1 is SGHTA, CDR2 FQGNSA, per germline. The CDR3 sequence is 15 residues long. The V segment lost 4 bases and the J segment 5 bases; nucleotides outside the gene matches: 7. This chain's CDR3 is CASSSGTGVRTEAFF. CDR3 coding DNA: TGTGCCAGCAGCTCCGGGACAGGGGTAAGGACTGAAGCTTTCTTT.